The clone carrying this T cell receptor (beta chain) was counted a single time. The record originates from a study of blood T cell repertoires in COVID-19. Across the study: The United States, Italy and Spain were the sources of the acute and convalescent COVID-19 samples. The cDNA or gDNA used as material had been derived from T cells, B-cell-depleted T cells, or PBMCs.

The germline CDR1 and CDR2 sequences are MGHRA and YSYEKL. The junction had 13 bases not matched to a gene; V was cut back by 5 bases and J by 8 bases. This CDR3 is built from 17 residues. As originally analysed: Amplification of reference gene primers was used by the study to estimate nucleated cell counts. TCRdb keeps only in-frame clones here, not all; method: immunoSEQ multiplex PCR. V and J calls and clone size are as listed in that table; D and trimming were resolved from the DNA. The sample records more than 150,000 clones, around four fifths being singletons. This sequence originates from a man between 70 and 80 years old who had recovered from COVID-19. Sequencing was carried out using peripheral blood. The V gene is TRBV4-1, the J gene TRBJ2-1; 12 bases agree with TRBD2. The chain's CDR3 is CASSYRLAGESPDEQFF. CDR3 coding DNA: TGCGCCAGCAGCTACAGACTAGCGGGAGAATCCCCCGATGAGCAGTTCTTC.